This T cell receptor (beta chain) derives from a study of immune evolution from preneoplasia to lung adenocarcinoma. Assay: immunoSEQ multiplex PCR; the TCRdb copy retains only in-frame clones and omits some. The sample lists some 9,000 clones, 81% occurring once. The CDR3 length is 16 residues. Trimming took 4 bases from V and 1 from J, leaving 16 bases between them. CDR1 is SGHRS and CDR2 is YFSETQ in the germline V gene. The TCR sequence derives from a person aged 65-85 years with lung adenocarcinoma. The chain recombines TRBV5-1 with TRBJ2-3; weak D call: TRBD2 (6 bases). The sample was FFPE lung adenocarcinoma in situ tissue. CDR3: CASSPTGDAGTDTQYF. The CDR3 coding sequence is TGCGCCAGCAGCCCCACGGGGGACGCGGGCACAGATACGCAGTATTTT.